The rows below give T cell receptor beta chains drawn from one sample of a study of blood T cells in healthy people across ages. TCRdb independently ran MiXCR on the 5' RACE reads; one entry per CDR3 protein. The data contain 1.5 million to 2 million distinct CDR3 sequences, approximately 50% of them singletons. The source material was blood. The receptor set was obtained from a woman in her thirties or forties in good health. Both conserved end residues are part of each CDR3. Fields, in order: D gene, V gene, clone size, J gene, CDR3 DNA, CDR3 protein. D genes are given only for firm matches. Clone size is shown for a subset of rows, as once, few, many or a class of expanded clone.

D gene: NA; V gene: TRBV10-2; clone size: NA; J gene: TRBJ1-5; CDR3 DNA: TGCGCCAGCAGGGTTGAGAGGGTCAATCAGCCCCAGCATTTT; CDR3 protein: CASRVERVNQPQHF
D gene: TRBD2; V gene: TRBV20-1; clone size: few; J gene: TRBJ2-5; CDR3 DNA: TGCAGTGCCAAGCGGGGGCCTCAAGAGACCCAGTACTTC; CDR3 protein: CSAKRGPQETQYF
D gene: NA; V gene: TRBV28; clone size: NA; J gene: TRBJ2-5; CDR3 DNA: TGTGCCAGCAGCCAAAGTAAAGAGACCCAGTACTTC; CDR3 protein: CASSQSKETQYF
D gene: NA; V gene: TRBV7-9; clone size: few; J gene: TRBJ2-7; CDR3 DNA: TGTGCCAGCGGCTTAAGGGAAATGGGACCTTCGTACTTC; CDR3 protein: CASGLREMGPSYF
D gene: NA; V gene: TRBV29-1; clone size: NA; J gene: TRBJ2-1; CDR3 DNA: TGCAGCGTTGTGGGACCAAGCTCCTACAATGAGCAGTTCTTC; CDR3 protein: CSVVGPSSYNEQFF
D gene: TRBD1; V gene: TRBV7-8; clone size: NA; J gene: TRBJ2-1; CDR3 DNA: TGTGCCAGCAGCAACACCGGGACAGGGCAGTACAATGAGCAGTTCTTC; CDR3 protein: CASSNTGTGQYNEQFF
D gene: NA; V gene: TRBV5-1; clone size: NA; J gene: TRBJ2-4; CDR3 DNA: TGCGCCAGCAGCTTGTCCACTGTAGTAGGTAACATTCAGTACTTC; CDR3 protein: CASSLSTVVGNIQYF
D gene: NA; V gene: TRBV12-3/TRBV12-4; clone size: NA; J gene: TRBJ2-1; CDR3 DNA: TGTGCCAGCAGTCCCCGGACTGGCCAAGAGACCCAGTTCTTC; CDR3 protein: CASSPRTGQETQFF
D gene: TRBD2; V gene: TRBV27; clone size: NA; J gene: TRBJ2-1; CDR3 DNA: TGTGCCAGCAGTTTACGGGGGGGGGGCTACAATGAGCAGTTCTTC; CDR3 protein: CASSLRGGGYNEQFF
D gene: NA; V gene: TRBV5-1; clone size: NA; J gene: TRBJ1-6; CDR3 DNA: TGCGCCAGCAGCTTGGAAGGCAGCACACTTAATTCACCCCTCCACTTT; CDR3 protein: CASSLEGSTLNSPLHF
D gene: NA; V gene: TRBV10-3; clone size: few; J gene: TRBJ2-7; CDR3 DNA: TGTGCCATCAAGAGTGGTAGTGGCGAGCAGTACTTC; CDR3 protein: CAIKSGSGEQYF
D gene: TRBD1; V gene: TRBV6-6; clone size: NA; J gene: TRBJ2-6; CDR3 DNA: TGTGCCAGCAGTACGGACAGGGTGAATACTGGGGCCAACGTCCTGACTTTC; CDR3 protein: CASSTDRVNTGANVLTF
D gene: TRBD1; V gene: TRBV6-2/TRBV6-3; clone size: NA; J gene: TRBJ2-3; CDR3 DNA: TGTGCCAGCAGCTGGACAGGGATTGGGGGCACAGATACGCAGTATTTT; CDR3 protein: CASSWTGIGGTDTQYF
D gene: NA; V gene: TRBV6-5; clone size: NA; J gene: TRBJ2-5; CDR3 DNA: TGTGCCAGCAGTTACGTGACAGAAGTGCAAGAGACCCAGTACTTC; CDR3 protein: CASSYVTEVQETQYF
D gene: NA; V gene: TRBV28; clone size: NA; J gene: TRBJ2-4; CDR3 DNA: TGTGCCAGCAGTTTAGGGGCGTTAGCGGCTCTAGCCAAAAACATTCAGTACTTC; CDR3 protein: CASSLGALAALAKNIQYF
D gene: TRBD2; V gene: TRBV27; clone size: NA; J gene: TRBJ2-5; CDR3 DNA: TGTGCCAGCAGTTTAAGAACTAGCGGAAAAGAGACCCAGTACTTC; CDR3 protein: CASSLRTSGKETQYF
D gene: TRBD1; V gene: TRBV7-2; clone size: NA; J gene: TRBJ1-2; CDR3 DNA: TGTGCCAGCAGCTTACGTGACAGGGGGCGCGGTGGCTACACCTTC; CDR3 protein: CASSLRDRGRGGYTF
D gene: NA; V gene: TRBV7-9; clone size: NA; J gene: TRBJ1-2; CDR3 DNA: TGTGCCAGCAGCTCAATGGACATCAGCAATGGCCACACCTTC; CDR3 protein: CASSSMDISNGHTF
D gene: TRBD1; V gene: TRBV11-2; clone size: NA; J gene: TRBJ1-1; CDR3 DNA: TGTGCCAGCAGCTACGGACAGGGTCTGGCTGAAGCTTTCTTT; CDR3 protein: CASSYGQGLAEAFF
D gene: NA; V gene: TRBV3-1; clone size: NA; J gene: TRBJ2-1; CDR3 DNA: TGTGCCAGCAGCCCAAGACTGGGACGCCGAAGGGGGAATGAGCAGTTCTTC; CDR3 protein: CASSPRLGRRRGNEQFF
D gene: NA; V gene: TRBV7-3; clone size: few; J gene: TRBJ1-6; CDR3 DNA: TGTGCCAGCAGCTTAACGGCGGGGGGCTCACCCCTCCACTTT; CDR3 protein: CASSLTAGGSPLHF
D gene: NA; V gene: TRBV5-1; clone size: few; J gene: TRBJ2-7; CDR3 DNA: TGCGCCAGCGGCCCCAAACAGGGCACCTCCTACGAGCAGTACTTC; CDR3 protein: CASGPKQGTSYEQYF
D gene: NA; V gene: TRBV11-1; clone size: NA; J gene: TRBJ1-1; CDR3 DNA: TGTGCCAGCAGCTTAGCGCTGGGCCTAAACACTGAAGCTTTCTTT; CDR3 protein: CASSLALGLNTEAFF
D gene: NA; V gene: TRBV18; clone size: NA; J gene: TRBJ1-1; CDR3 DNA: TGTGCCAGCTCACAGGCTTTCGGCACTGAAGCTTTCTTT; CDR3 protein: CASSQAFGTEAFF
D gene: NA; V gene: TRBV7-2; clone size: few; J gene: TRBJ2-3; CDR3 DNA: TGTGCCAGCAGCTTAGTACGGGCGAGAGATACGCAGTATTTT; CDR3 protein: CASSLVRARDTQYF
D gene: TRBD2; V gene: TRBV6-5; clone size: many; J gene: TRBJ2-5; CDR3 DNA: TGTGCCAGCAGTTACGGGGGGGTTCAAGAGACCCAGTACTTC; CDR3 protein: CASSYGGVQETQYF
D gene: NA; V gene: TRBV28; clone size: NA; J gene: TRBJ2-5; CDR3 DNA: TGTGCCAGCAGGGGACACCACCGGGCGACCCAGTACTTC; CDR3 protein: CASRGHHRATQYF
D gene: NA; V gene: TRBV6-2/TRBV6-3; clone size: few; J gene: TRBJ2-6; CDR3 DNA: TGTGCCAGCAGACCACTTAGCTCTGGGGCCAACGTCCTGACTTTC; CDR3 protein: CASRPLSSGANVLTF
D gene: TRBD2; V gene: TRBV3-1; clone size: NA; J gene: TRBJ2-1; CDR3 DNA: TGTGCCAGCAGCCCCCGACTAGCGCCTATCTACAATGAGCAGTTCTTC; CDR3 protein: CASSPRLAPIYNEQFF
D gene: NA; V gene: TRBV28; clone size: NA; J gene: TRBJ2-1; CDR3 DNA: TGTGCCAGCCCCCCGCACTCAGGGGAAGACTACAATGAGCAGTTCTTC; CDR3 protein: CASPPHSGEDYNEQFF